This entry describes one T cell receptor beta chain. Repertoires were generated with immunoSEQ multiplex PCR, while TCRdb's copy carries only in-frame clones and drops some. The table has 95,000 to 100,000 clones, around 80% seen once. The sample comes from a study of control samples from healthy donors and cancer patients. The CDR3 loop spans 18 amino acids. Trimming left V 0 bases short and J 3 bases short, with 22 bases between. Germline CDR1 reads SGHKS; CDR2 reads YYEKEE (reference sequence). Sequencing was carried out using blood. The V and J genes are TRBV5-5 and TRBJ2-7; D might be TRBD1 or TRBD2, each matching 6 bases. This TCR derives from a man aged 60 to 69 in good health. CDR3 nucleotides: TGTGCCAGCAGCTTGGTCTTTGACCCGGGGGCGGGTGTCTACGAGCAGTACTTC. It specifies CASSLVFDPGAGVYEQYF. Supplemented by reference TRBV5-5 and TRBJ2-7, the full variable domain reads DAGVTQSPTHLIKTRGQQVTLRCSPISGHKSVSWYQQVLGQGPQFIFQYYEKEERGRGNFPDRFSARQFPNYSSELNVNALLLGDSALYLCASSLVFDPGAGVYEQYFGPGTRLTVT.